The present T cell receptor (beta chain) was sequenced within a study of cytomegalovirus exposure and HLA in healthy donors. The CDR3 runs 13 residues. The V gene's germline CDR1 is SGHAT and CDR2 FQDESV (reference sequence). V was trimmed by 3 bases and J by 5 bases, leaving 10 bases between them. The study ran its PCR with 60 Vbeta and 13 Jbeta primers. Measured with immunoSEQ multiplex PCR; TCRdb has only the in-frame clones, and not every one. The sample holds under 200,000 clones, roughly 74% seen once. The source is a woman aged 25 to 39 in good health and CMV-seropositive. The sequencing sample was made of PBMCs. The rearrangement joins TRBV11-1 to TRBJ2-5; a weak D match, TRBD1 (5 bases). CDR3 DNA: TGTGCCAGCAGCTTTCCAGGGTCCGAGACCCAGTACTTC. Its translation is CASSFPGSETQYF.